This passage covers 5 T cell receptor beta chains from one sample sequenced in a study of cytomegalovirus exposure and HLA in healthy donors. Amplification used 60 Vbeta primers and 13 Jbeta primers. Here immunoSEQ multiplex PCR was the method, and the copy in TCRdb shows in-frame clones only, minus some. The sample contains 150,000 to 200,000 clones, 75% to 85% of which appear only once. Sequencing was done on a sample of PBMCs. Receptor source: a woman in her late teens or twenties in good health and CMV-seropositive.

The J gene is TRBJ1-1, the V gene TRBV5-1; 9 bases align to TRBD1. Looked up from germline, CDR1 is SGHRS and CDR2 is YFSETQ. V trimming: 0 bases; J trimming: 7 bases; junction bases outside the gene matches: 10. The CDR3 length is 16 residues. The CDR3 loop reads CASSLEGGQGHFEAFF. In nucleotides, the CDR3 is TGCGCCAGCAGCTTGGAAGGGGGACAGGGCCACTTTGAAGCTTTCTTT.

The DNA for the CDR3 is TGTGCCAGCAGTTACCCGGACAGGGACTATGGCTACACCTTC. Its translation: CASSYPDRDYGYTF. The V and J genes are TRBV6-6 and TRBJ1-2; 8 bases align to TRBD1. The germline V gene encodes CDR1 MNHNY and CDR2 SVGAGI (reference sequence). V was clipped by 2 bases and J by 3 bases; unmatched bases: 2. This CDR3 contains 14 residues.

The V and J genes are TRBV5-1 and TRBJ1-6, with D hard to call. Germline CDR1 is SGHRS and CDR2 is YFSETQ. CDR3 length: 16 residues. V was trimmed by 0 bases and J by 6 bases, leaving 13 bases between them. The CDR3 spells CASSLDGSVLNSPLHF. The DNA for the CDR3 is TGCGCCAGCAGCTTGGATGGCTCAGTCCTTAATTCACCCCTCCACTTT. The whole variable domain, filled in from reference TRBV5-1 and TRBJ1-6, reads KAGVTQTPRYLIKTRGQQVTLSCSPISGHRSVSWYQQTPGQGLQFLFEYFSETQRNKGNFPGRFSGRQFSNSRSEMNVSTLELGDSALYLCASSLDGSVLNSPLHFGNGTRLTVT.

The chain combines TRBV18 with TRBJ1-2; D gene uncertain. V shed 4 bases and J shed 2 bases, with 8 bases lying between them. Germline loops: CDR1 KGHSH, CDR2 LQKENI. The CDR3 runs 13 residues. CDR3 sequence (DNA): TGTGCCAGCTCACTCGACGGGAACTATGGCTACACCTTC. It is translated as CASSLDGNYGYTF. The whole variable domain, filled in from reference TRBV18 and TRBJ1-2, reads NAGVMQNPRHLVRRRGQEARLRCSPMKGHSHVYWYRQLPEEGLKFMVYLQKENIIDESGMPKERFSAEFPKEGPSILRIQQVVRGDSAAYFCASSLDGNYGYTFGSGTRLTVV.

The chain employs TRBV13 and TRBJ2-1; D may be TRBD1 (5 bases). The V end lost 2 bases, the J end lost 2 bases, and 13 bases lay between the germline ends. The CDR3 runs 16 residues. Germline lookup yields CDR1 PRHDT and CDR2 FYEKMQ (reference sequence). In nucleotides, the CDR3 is TGTGCCAGCAGCTTAAGTTTAGGGGCCACCTACAATGAGCAGTTCTTC. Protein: CASSLSLGATYNEQFF.